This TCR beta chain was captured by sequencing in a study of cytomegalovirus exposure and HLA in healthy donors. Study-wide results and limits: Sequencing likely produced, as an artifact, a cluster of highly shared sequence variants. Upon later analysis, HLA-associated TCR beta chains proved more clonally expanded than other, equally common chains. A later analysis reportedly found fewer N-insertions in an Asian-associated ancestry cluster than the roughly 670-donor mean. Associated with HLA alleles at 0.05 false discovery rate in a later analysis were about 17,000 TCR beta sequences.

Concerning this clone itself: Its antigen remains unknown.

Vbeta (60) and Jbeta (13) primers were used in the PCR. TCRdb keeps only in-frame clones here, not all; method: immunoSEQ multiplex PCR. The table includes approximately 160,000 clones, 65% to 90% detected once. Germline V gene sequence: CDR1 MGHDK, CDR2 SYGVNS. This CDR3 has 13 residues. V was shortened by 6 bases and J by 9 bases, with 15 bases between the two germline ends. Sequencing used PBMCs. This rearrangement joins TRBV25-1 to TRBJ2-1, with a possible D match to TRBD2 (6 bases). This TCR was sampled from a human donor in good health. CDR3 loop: CASSGGPRGEQFF. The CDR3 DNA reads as TGTGCCAGCAGCGGAGGGCCGCGCGGTGAGCAGTTCTTC.